A single sample is the source of the 18 T cell receptor beta chains below, sequenced in a study of vaccination effects on CD4 cells after COVID-19. Profiling relied on immunoSEQ multiplex PCR, and the TCRdb table lists in-frame clones only, not all of them. The data contain under 85,000 clones, 60% to 80% of them singletons. Antigen specificity for these receptors is unknown. Expansion of antigen-specific CD4+ T cells with viral peptide pools was carried out by the ViraFEST assay before sequencing. The culture ran for 10 days before CD4+ T cells were isolated. Each participant was administered two doses of either the BNT162b2 or the mRNA-1273 vaccine. The material was CD4+ T cells from PBMCs cultured with HCoV-OC43 spike peptides, obtained after COVID-19 vaccination. Subset indicated: HCoV-OC43 spike overlapping peptide pool stimulation. The receptor set was obtained from a human donor who received a COVID-19 vaccine.

The genes are TRBV3-1 (or the pseudogene TRBV3-2) and TRBJ2-1; D unclear. The CDR3 is 14 amino acids. Per germline, CDR1 LGHDT and CDR2 YNNKEL (reference sequence). Between the trimmed V and J ends, which lost 0 bases and 4 bases, there was a span of 7 bases. The CDR3: CASSQDPGYNEQFF. The CDR3 coding sequence is TGTGCCAGCAGCCAAGACCCCGGATACAATGAGCAGTTCTTC.

CDR3 bases: TGTGCCAGTAGTATCTCCGGGACAGGGCACACCGGGGAGCTGTTTTTT. Protein sequence: CASSISGTGHTGELFF. This rearrangement joins TRBV19 to TRBJ2-2; 9 positions agree with TRBD1. Germline assignment: CDR1 LNHDA and CDR2 SQIVND (reference sequence). The CDR3 sequence is 16 residues long. V dropped 3 bases and J dropped 3; count of bases not matched to a gene: 5. Complete variable domain (other parts from reference TRBV19 and TRBJ2-2): DGGITQSPKYLFRKEGQNVTLSCEQNLNHDAMYWYRQDPGQGLRLIYYSQIVNDFQKGDIAEGYSVSREKKESFPLTVTSAQKNPTAFYLCASSISGTGHTGELFFGEGSRLTVL.

The rearrangement joins TRBV7-2 to TRBJ2-1; D possibly corresponds to TRBD1 (6 bases). Trimming shortened V by 2 bases and J by 4 bases, and 24 bases separated the two germline ends. The CDR3 has 19 residues. The germline V gene has CDR1 SGHTA and CDR2 FQGNSA. The CDR3 sequence: CASSLRPVGATPLYNEQFF. The CDR3 region has the DNA TGTGCCAGCAGCTTAAGGCCGGTGGGGGCGACCCCTTTATACAATGAGCAGTTCTTC.

This clone showed up many times. This rearrangement joins TRBV7-9 to TRBJ1-5; TRBD1 aligns across 7 bases. This CDR3 is 14 amino acids long. Trimming cost V 1 base and J 6 bases; bases outside gene matches: 3. Germline assignment: CDR1 SEHNR and CDR2 FQNEAQ (reference sequence). In nucleotides, the CDR3 is TGTGCCAGCAGCTTAGGGGCAGGGGGTCAGCCCCAGCATTTT. It encodes CASSLGAGGQPQHF.

The V gene is TRBV12-3 or TRBV12-4, the J gene TRBJ2-1; D may match TRBD1 or TRBD2 (6 bases each). V lost 6 bases, J lost 11 bases, and 11 bases lay in between. The CDR3 is made up of 11 amino acids. CDR3 DNA: TGTGCCAGCAGCCCTCGGGGGCAGCAGTTCTTC. Amino acids: CASSPRGQQFF.

The J gene is TRBJ2-7, the V gene TRBV6-1; unclear D gene. CDR3 size: 14 residues. The ends were cut back, 2 bases at V and 3 bases at J, with 11 bases in the middle. Germline V gene sequence: CDR1 MNHNS, CDR2 SASEGT. This CDR3 reads CASSESHPGYEQYV. In nucleotides, the CDR3 is TGTGCCAGCAGTGAATCCCACCCCGGCTACGAGCAGTACGTC.

This clone has more than one count but fewer than ten. The chain uses TRBV19 and TRBJ1-2; a possible D gene is TRBD1 (5 bases). Germline-derived CDR1 and CDR2 are LNHDA and SQIVND (reference sequence). This CDR3 has 15 residues. Trimming pared 3 bases from V and 3 bases from J, leaving 14 bases between. The DNA for the CDR3 is TGTGCCAGTAGTATTCAGGGACGACTGGACTATGGCTACACCTTC. Its protein is CASSIQGRLDYGYTF.

V gene TRBV5-6 combines with J gene TRBJ1-1; D might be TRBD1 (5 bases). Germline V lookup: CDR1 SGHDT, CDR2 YYEEEE. The CDR3 is 15 amino acids. Trimming took 0 bases from V and 0 from J, leaving 9 bases between them. The CDR3 DNA sequence: TGTGCCAGCAGCTTGGTTGGCAGGGTGAACACTGAAGCTTTCTTT. It yields the protein CASSLVGRVNTEAFF.

The chain employs TRBV7-9 and TRBJ2-1; 8 bases map to TRBD2. The CDR3 has 14 residues. Germline V CDR1 and CDR2: SEHNR, FQNEAQ (reference sequence). V trimming: 1 base; J trimming: 13 bases; junction bases outside the gene matches: 9. The CDR3 is CASSLGLAGTVQFF. The CDR3 DNA is TGTGCCAGCAGCTTAGGGCTAGCGGGCACCGTTCAGTTCTTC.

The chain employs TRBV5-1 and TRBJ2-1; D might be TRBD2 (5 bases). V shed 0 bases and J shed 7 bases, with 17 bases lying between them. From germline, CDR1 is SGHRS and CDR2 YFSETQ. The CDR3 consists of 16 residues. CDR3 residues: CASSLGKPQPGNEQFF. CDR3 DNA: TGCGCCAGCAGCTTGGGTAAGCCCCAGCCGGGAAATGAGCAGTTCTTC. The whole variable domain, remainder taken from reference TRBV5-1 and TRBJ2-1, is KAGVTQTPRYLIKTRGQQVTLSCSPISGHRSVSWYQQTPGQGLQFLFEYFSETQRNKGNFPGRFSGRQFSNSRSEMNVSTLELGDSALYLCASSLGKPQPGNEQFFGPGTRLTVL.

The chain has TRBV13 and TRBJ2-7; 7 bases are shared with TRBD1. J gave up 7 bases and V 4 bases, and 4 bases lay outside the gene matches. The CDR3 has 12 residues. Germline-derived CDR1 and CDR2 are PRHDT and FYEKMQ (reference sequence). CDR3 sequence: CASSSQGYEQYV. As DNA, the CDR3 is TGTGCCAGCAGCTCACAGGGGTATGAGCAGTACGTC.

The chain couples TRBV5-5 to TRBJ1-6; 10 bases fit TRBD1. This CDR3 region has 16 residues. The germline gives CDR1 SGHKS, CDR2 YYEKEE (reference sequence). V lost 4 bases, J lost 8 bases, and 9 bases stayed unmatched. CDR3 sequence (DNA): TGTGCCAGCAGCGAGCTGACAGGGGGCTACTATTCACCCCTCCACTTT. The encoded protein is CASSELTGGYYSPLHF.

V usage is TRBV30 and J usage is TRBJ1-4, with D possibly matching TRBD1 (6 bases). V dropped 1 base and J dropped 6 bases, with 9 bases sitting between them. Germline lookup yields CDR1 GTSNPN and CDR2 SVGIG (reference sequence). This CDR3 has 13 amino acids. The DNA of the CDR3 is TGTGCCTGGAGTGAGGGGGTGGATGAAAAACTGTTTTTT. Protein product: CAWSEGVDEKLFF.

The V call is TRBV6-6, the J call TRBJ1-1; 9 nucleotides line up with TRBD1. V lost 6 bases, J lost 0 bases, and 14 bases stayed unmatched. Germline CDR1 reads MNHNY; CDR2 reads SVGAGI (reference sequence). The CDR3 extends over 18 amino acids. CDR3 sequence reads: CASSRRQGVAAMNTEAFF. The CDR3 DNA reads as TGTGCCAGCAGCCGAAGACAGGGGGTCGCTGCAATGAACACTGAAGCTTTCTTT.

On this clone: This CDR3 is also generated by other DNA sequences in the sample. This chain links TRBV29-1 with TRBJ1-1; the D gene is possibly TRBD1 (6 bases). CDR1 is SQVTM, CDR2 ANQGSEA, per germline. The CDR3 sequence is 11 residues long. Trimming stripped 6 bases from V and 4 bases from J, with 9 bases between. CDR3 DNA sequence: TGCAGCGTCAAGGGGGGCACTGAAGCTTTCTTT. This encodes CSVKGGTEAFF.

The chain joins TRBV5-1 to TRBJ2-7; no definite D call. V gave up 3 bases and J gave up 6 bases, with 13 bases separating them. CDR1 is SGHRS and CDR2 is YFSETQ in the germline V gene. CDR3 length: 13 amino acids. The CDR3 DNA sequence: TGCGCCAGCAGCTCCGGCGATGTCAGCGAGCAGTACGTC. Amino acid sequence: CASSSGDVSEQYV.

The chain couples TRBV6-4 to TRBJ1-4; no clear D gene. CDR1 and CDR2 from the germline V gene are MRHNA and SNTAGT. The CDR3 is 15 amino acids. The V end lost 6 bases, the J end lost 3 bases, and 14 bases lay between the germline ends. CDR3 sequence: CASRVGQRANEKLFF. CDR3 coding DNA: TGTGCCAGCAGAGTCGGCCAGCGGGCTAATGAAAAACTGTTTTTT.

This rearrangement joins TRBV5-1 to TRBJ1-4; maybe TRBD1 (6 bases). The germline V and J ends were trimmed by 4 bases and 6 bases, with 16 bases remaining between them. The germline V gene encodes CDR1 SGHRS and CDR2 YFSETQ. The CDR3 covers 15 residues. The CDR3 nucleotides are TGCGCCAGCAGCCGTCAACAGGGATTAGATGAAAAACTGTTTTTT. Translated: CASSRQQGLDEKLFF.